Following are 22 T cell receptor beta chains from one sample sequenced in a study of T cells of healthy individuals. From the 5' RACE reads, TCRdb called clonotypes with MiXCR, one entry per CDR3 protein. The table has fewer than 75,000 distinct CDR3 sequences, roughly 15% seen once. The receptors originated from a human donor in good health.

This clonotype has more than one count but fewer than ten. The chain has TRBV3-1 and TRBJ1-3, with D maybe TRBD1 (6 bases). The V gene's germline CDR1 is LGHDT and CDR2 YNNKEL (reference sequence). V lost 4 bases, J lost 2 bases, and 12 bases lay in between. The CDR3 runs to 15 residues. The chain's CDR3 is CASSRLTGPGNTIYF. CDR3 DNA: TGTGCCAGCAGCCGACTCACAGGGCCTGGAAACACCATATATTTT.

V gene TRBV5-1 combines with J gene TRBJ2-1; 10 nucleotides align to TRBD2. Germline V gene sequence: CDR1 SGHRS, CDR2 YFSETQ. With 4 bases clipped from V and 5 bases from J, the junction kept 9 bases outside the gene matches. This CDR3 has 16 residues. The CDR3 spells CASSPPTSGADNEQFF. CDR3 DNA: TGCGCCAGCAGCCCCCCAACTAGCGGGGCAGACAATGAGCAGTTCTTC.

The V call is TRBV10-3, the J call TRBJ1-2; D is unresolved. Germline V CDR1 and CDR2: ENHRY, SYGVKD. CDR3 length: 16 amino acids. Trimming pared 2 bases from V and 3 bases from J, leaving 16 bases between. CDR3 protein: CAISEPLTRAHYGYTF. The CDR3 coding sequence is TGTGCCATCAGTGAGCCCCTGACACGGGCCCACTATGGCTACACCTTC.

This clonotype was seen a handful of times. DNA of the CDR3: TGTGCCACCAGTGATACCGGGACTAGGCACAATGAGCAGTTCTTC. Protein sequence: CATSDTGTRHNEQFF. V is TRBV24-1 and J is TRBJ2-1; 8 nucleotides match TRBD2. Germline V lookup: CDR1 KGHDR, CDR2 SFDVKD. With 3 bases clipped from V and 5 bases from J, the junction kept 5 bases outside the gene matches. CDR3 length: 15 amino acids.

This chain connects TRBV19 to TRBJ1-6; 9 bases are a match to TRBD1. Looked up from germline, CDR1 is LNHDA and CDR2 is SQIVND (reference sequence). The CDR3 sequence is 15 residues long. With V trimmed by 1 base and J by 7 bases, 2 bases remained unmatched. The chain's CDR3 is CASSIAGQGNSPLHF. CDR3 nucleotide sequence: TGTGCCAGTAGTATAGCGGGACAGGGCAATTCACCCCTCCACTTT.

This clonotype occurred a few times. The genes are TRBV28 and TRBJ2-3; D remains ambiguous. The V end was cut by 3 bases, the J end by 7 bases, with 8 bases between. The CDR3 extends over 12 amino acids. The germline V gene has CDR1 MDHEN and CDR2 SYDVKM. CDR3 nucleotide sequence: TGTGCCAGCAGTTTGCTGGAAAATACGCAGTATTTT. Amino acid sequence: CASSLLENTQYF.

This clonotype was counted ten times or more. The chain employs TRBV7-9 and TRBJ2-5; D remains unclear. V gave up 1 base and J gave up 5 bases, with 14 bases separating them. In germline, CDR1 is SEHNR, CDR2 FQNEAQ (reference sequence). The CDR3 loop spans 15 amino acids. This chain's CDR3 is CASSLGSPPGETQYF. The CDR3 bases are TGTGCCAGCAGCTTAGGTAGCCCACCTGGGGAGACCCAGTACTTC.

This clonotype occurred many times. The chain carries TRBV4-1 and TRBJ2-7; unclear D gene. The CDR3 runs 11 residues. V was cut by 1 base and J by 7 bases, with 5 bases left in between. Germline CDR1 and CDR2: MGHRA and YSYEKL. DNA of the CDR3: TGCGCCAGCAGCCAAGGGTGGGAGCAGTACTTC. Its protein is CASSQGWEQYF.

The V gene is TRBV5-1, the J gene TRBJ1-1; the match to TRBD1 covers 8 bases. CDR1 is SGHRS, CDR2 YFSETQ, per germline. The CDR3 has 15 amino acids. Trimming took 4 bases from V and 6 from J; bases not matched to a gene: 11. CDR3 DNA: TGCGCCAGCAGCCAGAGTCAGGGGGCTAACGCTGAAGCTTTCTTT. It translates to CASSQSQGANAEAFF. The full variable domain, in which reference TRBV5-1 and TRBJ1-1 provide the parts outside the CDR3, is KAGVTQTPRYLIKTRGQQVTLSCSPISGHRSVSWYQQTPGQGLQFLFEYFSETQRNKGNFPGRFSGRQFSNSRSEMNVSTLELGDSALYLCASSQSQGANAEAFFGQGTRLTVV.

This clonotype turned up a few times. The chain is built from TRBV4-1 and TRBJ1-5; D remains ambiguous. CDR3 size: 14 residues. CDR1 MGHRA and CDR2 YSYEKL come from the germline V gene. V was trimmed by 0 bases and J by 7 bases, leaving 10 bases between them. DNA of the CDR3: TGCGCCAGCAGCCAAGAACGAAGCGGACAGCCCCAGCATTTT. The encoded protein is CASSQERSGQPQHF.

This clonotype was recorded at least ten times. The rearrangement links TRBV27 to TRBJ1-5; 7 bases align to TRBD1. The CDR3 consists of 16 residues. Unmatched junction bases numbered 8, after V lost 6 bases and J lost 0 bases. The germline V gene encodes CDR1 MNHEY and CDR2 SMNVEV (reference sequence). The CDR3 loop is CASRPRQGRSNQPQHF. The CDR3 DNA reads as TGTGCCAGCAGGCCTCGACAGGGTCGTAGCAATCAGCCCCAGCATTTT.

This clonotype was seen ten or more times. The genes are TRBV5-6 and TRBJ1-1; D is possibly TRBD1 (5 bases). V gave up 4 bases and J gave up 0 bases, with 16 bases separating them. This CDR3 is 16 amino acids long. Per germline, CDR1 SGHDT and CDR2 YYEEEE. The CDR3 region is CASSRGLSYLNTEAFF. The CDR3 DNA sequence: TGTGCCAGCAGCAGGGGACTCTCCTACTTGAACACTGAAGCTTTCTTT.

The chain combines TRBV4-1 with TRBJ2-3, with TRBD2 matching 11 bases. The CDR3 has 15 amino acids. Germline CDR1 and CDR2: MGHRA and YSYEKL. The V segment lost 4 bases and the J segment 13 bases; nucleotides outside the gene matches: 13. CDR3 region: CASSLGSSGRPREYF. The CDR3 nucleotides are TGCGCCAGCAGCCTCGGGTCTAGCGGGAGGCCCCGCGAGTATTTT.

This clonotype was counted between two and nine times. The genes are TRBV7-9 and TRBJ2-1, with D maybe TRBD1 (6 bases). V lost 1 base to trimming and J lost 8 bases, with 15 bases between them. There are 15 residues in the CDR3. The germline gives CDR1 SEHNR, CDR2 FQNEAQ (reference sequence). CDR3 coding DNA: TGTGCCAGCAGCTTAGATTTACAGGGAATCGATGAGCAGTTCTTC. It yields the protein CASSLDLQGIDEQFF.

The chain recombines TRBV2 with TRBJ1-4; 9 bases fit TRBD1. V shed 3 bases and J 4 bases; nucleotides not matched to a gene: 3. Germline CDR1 SNHLY, CDR2 FYNNEI. This CDR3 has 15 amino acids. The CDR3 DNA reads as TGTGCCAGCAGTGATTCGACAGGGGGTAATGAAAAACTGTTTTTT. Protein sequence: CASSDSTGGNEKLFF.

This clonotype was counted ten times or more. The chain couples TRBV6-4 to TRBJ2-3, with D perhaps matching TRBD1 (5 bases). The CDR3 loop spans 15 amino acids. Germline CDR1 and CDR2: MRHNA and SNTAGT. V lost 0 bases and J lost 4, with 11 bases in between. The CDR3, as DNA: TGTGCCAGCAGTGACTCGGGGTTAGGGGCAGATACGCAGTATTTT. It encodes CASSDSGLGADTQYF.

With respect to this clonotype: A much larger clone lies a single base off, so this may be a read error. This rearrangement joins TRBV20-1 to TRBJ1-2; D ambiguous. This CDR3 has 12 residues. V lost 8 bases and J lost 7, with 17 bases in between. CDR1 is DFQATT and CDR2 is SNEGSKA in the germline V gene (reference sequence). This CDR3 reads CSTPYQIFGYTF. Here the CDR3 DNA reads TGCAGTACTCCGTACCAAATCTTTGGCTACACCTTC.

This clonotype was picked up many times. The CDR3 spells CSVKTGVEQYF. The CDR3 nucleotides are TGCAGCGTGAAGACAGGGGTCGAGCAGTACTTC. V is TRBV29-1 and J is TRBJ2-7; 8 bases agree with TRBD1. J was trimmed by 6 bases and V by 6 bases; bases with no gene match: 4. Germline-derived CDR1 and CDR2 are SQVTM and ANQGSEA. The CDR3 is 11 residues long.

The rearrangement uses TRBV28 and TRBJ1-2; weak D call: TRBD1 (5 bases). Trimming shortened V by 4 bases and J by 6 bases, and 12 bases separated the two germline ends. CDR1 is MDHEN, CDR2 SYDVKM, per germline. This CDR3 is 13 amino acids long. The CDR3, as DNA: TGTGCCAGCAGTTCCCCGCAGGGCGATGGCTACACCTTC. Its translation is CASSSPQGDGYTF.

V is TRBV20-1 and J is TRBJ2-7; maybe TRBD1 (5 bases). CDR3 length: 14 residues. Germline V gene sequence: CDR1 DFQATT, CDR2 SNEGSKA (reference sequence). Trimming removed 2 bases at V and 3 bases at J, with 14 bases between. In DNA, the CDR3 is TGCAGTGCTAGACCACCTACTCAGGGCTACGAGCAGTACTTC. Translating gives CSARPPTQGYEQYF.

This clonotype was recorded at least ten times. CDR3 protein: CSARETGAGDTQYF. The CDR3 DNA sequence: TGCAGTGCTAGAGAGACGGGAGCGGGAGATACGCAGTATTTT. This chain uses TRBV20-1 with TRBJ2-3; a possible D gene is TRBD2 (6 bases). The germline V and J ends were trimmed by 0 bases and 5 bases, with 12 bases remaining between them. The CDR3 is made up of 14 amino acids. Germline V gene sequence: CDR1 DFQATT, CDR2 SNEGSKA (reference sequence).

This clonotype was counted a few times. The rearrangement links TRBV24-1 to TRBJ1-1, with TRBD1 matching 7 bases. The ends lost 5 bases at V and 4 bases at J; junction bases unmatched: 3. The length of the CDR3 is 13 residues. The V gene's germline CDR1 is KGHDR and CDR2 SFDVKD. CDR3 DNA sequence: TGTGCCACCAGTGCAGGGACAGCCACTGAAGCTTTCTTT. Translating it yields CATSAGTATEAFF.